This T cell receptor beta chain was documented in a study of cytomegalovirus exposure and HLA in healthy donors. Background on the study: One earlier analysis, a look at approximately 180 million T cells, found 117 million unique TCR beta sequences. HLA-typed donors contributed 65 million to 95 million unique TCRs, which were held in an early data release.

With 1 base removed from V and 2 bases from J, the gap between germline ends came to 9 bases. The germline gives CDR1 SGHDN, CDR2 FVKESK. The CDR3 covers 15 residues. This clone was counted between two and nine times. PCR employed 60 Vbeta and 13 Jbeta primers. In the authors' methods: Approximately 11 million of 65 million to 95 million unique TCR beta chains were shared, per a later count. Sequencing used immunoSEQ multiplex PCR; TCRdb keeps in-frame clones, though not all of them. V and J calls and clone size are those listed in that table; D and trimming were worked out from the DNA. The sample includes about 150,000 clones, about 64% of them seen just once.

This receptor was taken from a woman between 55 and 75 years old in good health and CMV-seropositive. This chain links TRBV14 with TRBJ2-1, with D uncertain. Sequencing was carried out using PBMCs. CDR3 sequence: CASSQAIRAYNEQFF. The DNA for the CDR3 is TGTGCCAGCAGCCAAGCAATTAGAGCCTACAATGAGCAGTTCTTC.